This T cell receptor beta chain was recorded in a study of Tregs in tolerant kidney transplant recipients. Germline values: CDR1 MNHEY, CDR2 SVGAGI. V lost 6 bases and J 10 bases, leaving 16 bases between the germline ends. The CDR3 spans 14 residues. Sequenced by immunoSEQ multiplex PCR; TCRdb stores in-frame clones only, minus some. This table has 110,000 or so clones, roughly 93% appearing once. Sequenced: CD4+ T cells from blood. The genes are TRBV6-5 and TRBJ1-6; a possible D gene is TRBD1 (5 bases). The receptor's source is a human donor in good health. The CDR3: CASRSGTRASPLHF. In DNA form, the CDR3 reads TGTGCCAGCAGATCCGGGACCCGAGCCTCACCCCTCCACTTT.